The clone carrying this T cell receptor beta chain has at least ten counts. Time point given: patch test 3, about 24 weeks after DPC sensitization. Treatment in this sample: therapeutic diphenylcyclopropenone sensitization with weekly scalp DPC. These data originate in a study of human T cells and chemical hapten exposure. In the study overall: Application of 0.01% DPC to the upper back was done by patch test, with a reading at 6 days. Recorded diagnoses among the mostly female patients were alopecia areata, totalis or universalis.

There are 15 residues in the CDR3. The V gene lost 5 bases and the J gene lost 1 base, with 14 bases spanning the gap. TCRdb itself ran the RACE reads through MiXCR, one entry per CDR3 protein. The repertoire holds tens of thousands of distinct CDR3 sequences, about 11% seen once, with roughly 2.3% in the top ten. This specimen consisted of whole blood, obtained in connection with sensitization to the hapten diphenylcyclopropenone (DPC). The genes are TRBV12-3 or TRBV12-4 and TRBJ2-5; D gene ambiguous. The TCR comes from a woman between 25 and 40 years old with alopecia areata. Some clones in this sample may be carry-over from other donors' samples. CDR3 coding DNA: TGTGCCAGCAGTCCCCGTTTCGGCGCCCAAGAGACCCAGTACTTC. Translating gives CASSPRFGAQETQYF.